Following are 6 T cell receptor beta chains from one sample sequenced in a study of blood T cell repertoires in COVID-19. Only in-frame clones appear in the TCRdb table, and some are missing; sequencing was by immunoSEQ multiplex PCR. The sample has approximately 230,000 clones, 88% seen once; the top ten hold about 5.9%. The specimen was peripheral blood. The receptor set was obtained from a woman younger than 45 with COVID-19, enrolled during active disease.

This chain links TRBV10-3 with TRBJ1-1; D gene uncertain. Trimming left V 0 bases short and J 8 bases short, with 10 bases between. This CDR3 region has 13 residues. Germline V lookup: CDR1 ENHRY, CDR2 SYGVKD. CDR3 protein: CAISESERGEAFF. The DNA for the CDR3 is TGTGCCATCAGTGAGTCTGAACGGGGAGAAGCTTTCTTT.

The V call is TRBV11-3, the J call TRBJ2-2; 9 bases align to TRBD2. After removal of 2 bases from V and 5 bases from J, the junction contained 15 bases not matched to a gene. There are 19 residues in the CDR3. Looked up from germline, CDR1 is SGHNT and CDR2 is YENEEA. As DNA, the CDR3 is TGTGCCAGCAGCTTATGGGGGCTAGCGGGATCCCGGGGGACCGGGGAGCTGTTTTTT. Translation: CASSLWGLAGSRGTGELFF.

The chain uses TRBV6-5 and TRBJ2-1; TRBD1 is a possible D gene (6 bases). The V gene's germline CDR1 is MNHEY and CDR2 SVGAGI. The CDR3 contains 15 residues. Trimming took off 6 bases at V and 0 bases at J, with 12 bases between the two ends. CDR3 nucleotides: TGTGCCAGCAGCAATACCAGGGGCTCCTACAATGAGCAGTTCTTC. Protein product: CASSNTRGSYNEQFF.

V and J are TRBV9 and TRBJ1-3, with TRBD1 matching over 7 bases. This CDR3 contains 15 residues. V gave up 4 bases and J gave up 1 base; unmatched junction bases: 5. CDR1 is SGDLS and CDR2 is YYNGEE in the germline V gene. DNA of the CDR3: TGTGCCAGCAGCACAGGGGAGGTGTCTGGAAACACCATATATTTT. Translated: CASSTGEVSGNTIYF.

DNA of the CDR3: TGTGCCAGCAGTTTACCGAGGAATACGCAGTATTTT. Translating gives CASSLPRNTQYF. The chain is built from TRBV28 and TRBJ2-3; no clear D gene. Germline-derived CDR1 and CDR2 are MDHEN and SYDVKM. V lost 2 bases and J lost 7, with 7 bases in between. This CDR3 has 12 residues. The whole variable domain, remainder taken from reference TRBV28 and TRBJ2-3, is DVKVTQSSRYLVKRTGEKVFLECVQDMDHENMFWYRQDPGLGLRLIYFSYDVKMKEKGDIPEGYSVSREKKERFSLILESASTNQTSMYLCASSLPRNTQYFGPGTRLTVL.

V gene TRBV7-9 combines with J gene TRBJ2-1; weak D call: TRBD2 (5 bases). Germline CDR1 and CDR2: SEHNR and FQNEAQ (reference sequence). The CDR3 is 12 residues long. Trimming cost V 5 bases and J 8 bases, with 10 bases left between them. The CDR3 sequence: CASSRSGDEQFF. In DNA form, the CDR3 reads TGTGCCAGCAGCCGATCCGGGGATGAGCAGTTCTTC.